Below are 13 T cell receptor beta chains sequenced from a single sample in a study of OX40 agonist ivuxolimab in advanced cancers. The assay was immunoSEQ multiplex PCR, and TCRdb's table has in-frame clones only and misses some. In the table there are around 95,000 clones, almost 90% of which are singletons. Sequencing was performed on CD4+ or CD8+ T cells sorted from blood, taken in a trial of the OX40 agonist ivuxolimab. All receptors come from an adult with an advanced solid tumor such as melanoma, head and neck, liver or kidney cancer.

This rearrangement joins TRBV30 to TRBJ1-5; the match to TRBD1 covers 7 bases. The germline V gene has CDR1 GTSNPN and CDR2 SVGIG (reference sequence). J lost 0 bases, V lost 2 bases, and 19 bases had no gene match. The length of the CDR3 is 20 residues. The chain's CDR3 is CAWSYNLKSRQGPSNQPQHF. The CDR3 DNA follows: TGTGCCTGGAGTTACAATCTAAAATCCCGACAGGGACCTAGCAATCAGCCCCAGCATTTT.

The chain uses TRBV27 and TRBJ1-2; tentatively, D is TRBD1 (6 bases). Germline assignment: CDR1 MNHEY and CDR2 SMNVEV (reference sequence). V lost 4 bases and J lost 8, with 26 bases in between. The length of the CDR3 is 17 residues. Written as DNA, the CDR3 is TGTGCCAGCAGTTCCTACTCGGGGGGGGCCTCGATTGGAGGCTACACCTTC. Translation: CASSSYSGGASIGGYTF.

The rearrangement links TRBV7-2 to TRBJ2-1; TRBD2 matches 10 bases. Unmatched junction bases numbered 8, after V lost 4 bases and J lost 5 bases. The CDR3 sequence is 16 residues long. CDR1 is SGHTA and CDR2 is FQGNSA in the germline V gene. CDR3 bases: TGTGCCAGCAGCTCAACCGGGACTAGCGTCGACAATGAGCAGTTCTTC. Translating gives CASSSTGTSVDNEQFF.

V and J are TRBV2 and TRBJ1-1, with D maybe TRBD1 (5 bases). Trimming removed 6 bases at V and 10 bases at J, with 18 bases between. Germline lookup yields CDR1 SNHLY and CDR2 FYNNEI. This CDR3 region has 13 residues. CDR3 in DNA: TGTGCCAGCAGCTTCGACAGTCCGAAAAGAGCTTTCTTT. It translates to CASSFDSPKRAFF.

V usage is TRBV6-5 and J usage is TRBJ2-3; D remains ambiguous. V was pared by 4 bases and J by 6 bases, with 11 bases between. The CDR3 runs to 13 residues. Germline CDR1 and CDR2: MNHEY and SVGAGI. For the CDR3, the DNA is TGTGCCAGCAGTTCTCCCTTCTCCGATACGCAGTATTTT. Translating gives CASSSPFSDTQYF.

This clone is a singleton in its sample. The V call is TRBV6-1, the J call TRBJ1-3, with D hard to call. CDR1 and CDR2 from the germline V gene are MNHNS and SASEGT. The CDR3 sequence is 13 residues long. Trimming stripped 10 bases from V and 4 bases from J, with 14 bases between. CDR3: CAIHAPGGNTIYF. In nucleotides, the CDR3 is TGTGCCATCCACGCGCCAGGAGGAAACACCATATATTTT.

This sequence joins TRBV5-4 and TRBJ2-1, with 7 bases matching TRBD2. Germline V lookup: CDR1 SGHNT, CDR2 YYREEE (reference sequence). This CDR3 region has 15 residues. V dropped 0 bases and J dropped 6; count of bases not matched to a gene: 6. The CDR3 region is CASSLAGGSRNEQFF. The CDR3, as DNA: TGTGCCAGCAGCTTGGCTGGCGGGAGCCGCAATGAGCAGTTCTTC.

This clone has a single count. The J gene is TRBJ1-1, the V gene TRBV5-1; possible D gene TRBD1, 5 bases. The CDR3 is 15 amino acids. The V end was cut by 5 bases, the J end by 2 bases, with 16 bases between. CDR1 is SGHRS and CDR2 is YFSETQ in the germline V gene. The chain's CDR3 is CASSTTRGGNTEAFF. DNA for the CDR3: TGCGCCAGCAGTACGACACGCGGGGGAAACACTGAAGCTTTCTTT. The complete variable domain, with remaining parts taken from reference TRBV5-1 and TRBJ1-1, reads KAGVTQTPRYLIKTRGQQVTLSCSPISGHRSVSWYQQTPGQGLQFLFEYFSETQRNKGNFPGRFSGRQFSNSRSEMNVSTLELGDSALYLCASSTTRGGNTEAFFGQGTRLTVV.

This chain connects TRBV7-9 to TRBJ2-1, with D tentatively TRBD1 or TRBD2 (5 bases each). V lost 6 bases to trimming and J lost 5 bases, with 17 bases between them. The CDR3 contains 15 residues. The germline V gene has CDR1 SEHNR and CDR2 FQNEAQ (reference sequence). This CDR3 is CASSEAYGAHNEQFF. DNA of the CDR3: TGTGCCAGCAGTGAGGCCTACGGGGCCCACAATGAGCAGTTCTTC. Full variable domain (outside the CDR3, taken from reference TRBV7-9 and TRBJ2-1): DTGVSQNPRHKITKRGQNVTFRCDPISEHNRLYWYRQTLGQGPEFLTYFQNEAQLEKSRLLSDRFSAERPKGSFSTLEIQRTEQGDSAMYLCASSEAYGAHNEQFFGPGTRLTVL.

The chain has TRBV19 and TRBJ1-6, with 9 bases lining up with TRBD1. Trimming cost V 6 bases and J 7 bases; bases outside gene matches: 4. This CDR3 comprises 14 residues. Germline V gene sequence: CDR1 LNHDA, CDR2 SQIVND (reference sequence). The CDR3 DNA reads TGTGCCAGTAGAGGGACAGGGTACAATTCACCCCTCCACTTT. This sequence encodes CASRGTGYNSPLHF.

The chain couples TRBV29-1 to TRBJ2-7, with 7 bases aligning to TRBD1. With 5 bases clipped from V and 3 bases from J, the junction kept 7 bases outside the gene matches. The CDR3 has 13 amino acids. The V gene's germline CDR1 is SQVTM and CDR2 ANQGSEA. As DNA, the CDR3 is TGCAGCGTTTATGACAGGGTTAGCTACGAGCAGTACTTC. Protein product: CSVYDRVSYEQYF.

This chain uses TRBV15 with TRBJ1-2, with D perhaps matching TRBD1 (6 bases). With 3 bases removed from V and 1 base from J, the gap between germline ends came to 15 bases. CDR1 is LNHNV, CDR2 YYDKDF, per germline (reference sequence). CDR3 size: 16 residues. This CDR3 is CATSSSWGRGNYGYTF. The DNA for the CDR3 is TGTGCCACCAGCAGTTCTTGGGGGCGAGGTAACTATGGCTACACCTTC.

The V and J genes are TRBV6-6 and TRBJ2-7; D not resolved. The V end lost 6 bases, the J end lost 4 bases, and 7 bases lay between the germline ends. Germline V gene sequence: CDR1 MNHNY, CDR2 SVGAGI (reference sequence). The CDR3 is 11 residues long. DNA of the CDR3: TGTGCCAGCAGAGAATTGTACGAGCAGTACTTC. This translates into CASRELYEQYF.